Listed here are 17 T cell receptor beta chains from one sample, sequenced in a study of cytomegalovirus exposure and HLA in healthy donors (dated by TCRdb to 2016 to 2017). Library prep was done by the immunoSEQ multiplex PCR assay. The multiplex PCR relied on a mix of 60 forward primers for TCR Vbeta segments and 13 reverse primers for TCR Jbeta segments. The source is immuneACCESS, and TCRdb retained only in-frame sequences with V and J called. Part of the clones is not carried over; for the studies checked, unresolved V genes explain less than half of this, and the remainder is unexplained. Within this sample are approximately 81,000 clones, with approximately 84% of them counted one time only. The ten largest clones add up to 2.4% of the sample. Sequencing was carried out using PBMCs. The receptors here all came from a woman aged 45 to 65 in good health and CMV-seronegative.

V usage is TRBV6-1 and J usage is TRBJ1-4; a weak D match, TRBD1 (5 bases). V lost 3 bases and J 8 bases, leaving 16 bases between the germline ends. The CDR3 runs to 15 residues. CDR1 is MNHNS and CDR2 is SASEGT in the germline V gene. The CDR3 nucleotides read TGTGCCAGCAGTGAGTGGGGGGGAGCGGACGAAAAACTGTTTTTT. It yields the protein CASSEWGGADEKLFF.

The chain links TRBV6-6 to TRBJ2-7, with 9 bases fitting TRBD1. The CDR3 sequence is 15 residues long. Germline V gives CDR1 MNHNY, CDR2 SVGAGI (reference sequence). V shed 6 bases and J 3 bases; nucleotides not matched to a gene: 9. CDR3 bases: TGTGCCAGCAGCAGACCGGGACAGGGTAACTACGAGCAGTACTTC. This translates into CASSRPGQGNYEQYF.

The CDR3 is CASSEGGRNGYTF. The DNA of the CDR3 is TGTGCCAGCAGTGAAGGAGGGAGGAATGGCTACACCTTC. The chain carries TRBV6-1 and TRBJ1-2; no reliable D call. The CDR3 contains 13 residues. V was pared by 1 base and J by 6 bases, with 9 bases between. Germline-derived CDR1 and CDR2 are MNHNS and SASEGT.

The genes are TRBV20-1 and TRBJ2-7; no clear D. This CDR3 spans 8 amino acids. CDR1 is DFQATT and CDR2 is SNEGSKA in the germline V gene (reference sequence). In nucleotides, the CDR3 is TGCAGAGCCGACGAGCAGTACTTC. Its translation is CRADEQYF.

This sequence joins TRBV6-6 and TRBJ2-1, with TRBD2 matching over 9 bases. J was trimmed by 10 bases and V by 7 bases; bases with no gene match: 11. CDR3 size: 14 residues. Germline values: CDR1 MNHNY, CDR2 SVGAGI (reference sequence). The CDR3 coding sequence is TGTGCCAGCACCGGCGGGACTAGCATTTACGAGCAGTTCTTC. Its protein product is CASTGGTSIYEQFF.

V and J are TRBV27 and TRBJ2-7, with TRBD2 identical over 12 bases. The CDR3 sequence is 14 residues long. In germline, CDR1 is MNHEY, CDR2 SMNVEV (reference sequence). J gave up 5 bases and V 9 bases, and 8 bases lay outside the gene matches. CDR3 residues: CASTPSGRENEQYF. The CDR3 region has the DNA TGTGCCAGTACCCCTAGCGGGAGGGAGAACGAGCAGTACTTC.

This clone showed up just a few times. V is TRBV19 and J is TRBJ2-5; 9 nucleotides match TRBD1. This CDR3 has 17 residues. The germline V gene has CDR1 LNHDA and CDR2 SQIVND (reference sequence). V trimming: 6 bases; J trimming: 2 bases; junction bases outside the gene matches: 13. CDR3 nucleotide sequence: TGTGCCAGTAGCCCCAGCCTGAGACAGGGGGGTCAAGAGACCCAGTACTTC. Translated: CASSPSLRQGGQETQYF.

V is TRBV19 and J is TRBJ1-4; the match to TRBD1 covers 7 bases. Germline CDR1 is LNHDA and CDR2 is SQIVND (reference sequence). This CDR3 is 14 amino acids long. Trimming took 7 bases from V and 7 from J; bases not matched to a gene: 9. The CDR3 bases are TGTGCCAGTACCCTTACAGGGGTGACTGAAAAACTGTTTTTT. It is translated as CASTLTGVTEKLFF. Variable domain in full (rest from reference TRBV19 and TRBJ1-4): DGGITQSPKYLFRKEGQNVTLSCEQNLNHDAMYWYRQDPGQGLRLIYYSQIVNDFQKGDIAEGYSVSREKKESFPLTVTSAQKNPTAFYLCASTLTGVTEKLFFGSGTQLSVL.

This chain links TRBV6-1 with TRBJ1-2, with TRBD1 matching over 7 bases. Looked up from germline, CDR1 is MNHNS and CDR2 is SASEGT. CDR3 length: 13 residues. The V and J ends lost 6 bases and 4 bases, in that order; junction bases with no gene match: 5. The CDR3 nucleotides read TGTGCCAGCAGGTTACAGGGGACCTATGGCTACACCTTC. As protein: CASRLQGTYGYTF.

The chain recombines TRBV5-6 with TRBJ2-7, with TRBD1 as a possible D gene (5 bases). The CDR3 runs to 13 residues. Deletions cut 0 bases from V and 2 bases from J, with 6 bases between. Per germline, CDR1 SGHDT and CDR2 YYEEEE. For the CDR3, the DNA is TGTGCCAGCAGCTTGGGGACACCCTACGAGCAGTACTTC. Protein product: CASSLGTPYEQYF.

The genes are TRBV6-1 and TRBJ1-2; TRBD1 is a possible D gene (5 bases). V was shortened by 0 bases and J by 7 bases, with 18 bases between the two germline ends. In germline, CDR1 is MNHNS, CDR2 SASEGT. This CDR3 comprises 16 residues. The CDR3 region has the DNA TGTGCCAGCAGTGAAGCACGGACGGCGAAGGGACTTGGCTACACCTTC. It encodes CASSEARTAKGLGYTF.

The CDR3 DNA reads as TGCGCCAGCAGCCCCTTTGGAGGGACTAGAGATACAGATACGCAGTATTTT. Translation: CASSPFGGTRDTDTQYF. The chain links TRBV4-3 to TRBJ2-3; 8 bases are a match to TRBD2. The V and J ends lost 4 bases and 3 bases, in that order; junction bases with no gene match: 12. Germline V CDR1 and CDR2: LGHNA, YSLEER. CDR3 length: 17 amino acids.

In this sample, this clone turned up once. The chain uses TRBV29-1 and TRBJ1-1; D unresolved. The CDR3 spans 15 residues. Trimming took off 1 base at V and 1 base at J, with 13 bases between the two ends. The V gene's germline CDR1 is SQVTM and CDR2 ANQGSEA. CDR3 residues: CSVEVAGRSNTEAFF. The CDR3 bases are TGCAGCGTTGAAGTTGCGGGCAGGTCGAACACTGAAGCTTTCTTT.

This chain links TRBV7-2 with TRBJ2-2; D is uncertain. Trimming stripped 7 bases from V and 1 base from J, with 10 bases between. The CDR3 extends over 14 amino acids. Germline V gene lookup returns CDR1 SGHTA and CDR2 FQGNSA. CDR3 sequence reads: CASIRDKNTGELFF. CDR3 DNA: TGTGCCAGCATCCGAGACAAGAACACCGGGGAGCTGTTTTTT.

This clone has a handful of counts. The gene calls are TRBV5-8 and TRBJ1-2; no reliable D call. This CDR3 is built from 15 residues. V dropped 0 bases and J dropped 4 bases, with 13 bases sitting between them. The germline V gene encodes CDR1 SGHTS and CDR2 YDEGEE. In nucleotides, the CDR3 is TGTGCCAGCAGCTTGGCCGGGAACACCCCCTATGGCTACACCTTC. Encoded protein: CASSLAGNTPYGYTF.

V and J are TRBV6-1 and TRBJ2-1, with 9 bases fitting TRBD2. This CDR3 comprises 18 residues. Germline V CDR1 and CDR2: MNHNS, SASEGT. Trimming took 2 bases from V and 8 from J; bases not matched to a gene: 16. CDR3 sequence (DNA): TGTGCCAGCAGTGAACTAGTTAGCGGGGGACCTCGAGTCGATGAGCAGTTCTTC. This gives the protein CASSELVSGGPRVDEQFF.

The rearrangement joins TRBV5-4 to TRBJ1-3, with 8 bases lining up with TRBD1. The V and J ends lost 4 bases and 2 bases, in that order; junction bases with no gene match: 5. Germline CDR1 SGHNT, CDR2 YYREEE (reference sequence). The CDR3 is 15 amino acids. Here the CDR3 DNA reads TGTGCCAGCAGCCTCGGGACAGGAGCTGGAAACACCATATATTTT. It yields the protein CASSLGTGAGNTIYF.